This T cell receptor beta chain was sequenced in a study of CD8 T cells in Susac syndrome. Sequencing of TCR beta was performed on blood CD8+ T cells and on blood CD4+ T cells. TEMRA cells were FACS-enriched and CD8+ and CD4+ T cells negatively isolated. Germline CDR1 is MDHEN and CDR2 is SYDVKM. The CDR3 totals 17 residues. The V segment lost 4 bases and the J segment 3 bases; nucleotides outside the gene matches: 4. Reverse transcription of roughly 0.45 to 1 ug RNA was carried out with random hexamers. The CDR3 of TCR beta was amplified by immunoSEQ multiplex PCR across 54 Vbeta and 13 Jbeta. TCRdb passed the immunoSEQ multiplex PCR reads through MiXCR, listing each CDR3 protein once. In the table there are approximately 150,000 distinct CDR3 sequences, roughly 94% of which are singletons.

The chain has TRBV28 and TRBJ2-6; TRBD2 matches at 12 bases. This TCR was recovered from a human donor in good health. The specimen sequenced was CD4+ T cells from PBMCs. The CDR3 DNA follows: TGTGCCAGCAGTTCCGGACTAGCGGGATTTGGGGCCAACGTCCTGACTTTC. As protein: CASSSGLAGFGANVLTF.